The 2 T cell receptor beta chains given below trace back to one sample, sequenced in a study of cytomegalovirus exposure and HLA in healthy donors. PCR employed 60 Vbeta and 13 Jbeta primers. The protocol was immunoSEQ multiplex PCR, while the TCRdb copy is restricted to in-frame clones and leaves out a portion. The sample lists roughly 200,000 clones, 80% to 90% occurring once. The material sequenced was PBMCs. The receptors were gathered from a young woman in good health and CMV-seronegative.

The CDR3 region has the DNA TGTGCCAGCAGCTTGAGCAGGGCAGGGACCCAGTACTTC. Amino acid sequence: CASSLSRAGTQYF. The chain has TRBV7-8 and TRBJ2-5; perhaps TRBD1 as D (5 bases). This CDR3 has 13 amino acids. Germline V CDR1 and CDR2: SGHVS, FQNEAQ. V lost 3 bases, J lost 7 bases, and 12 bases lay in between.

The DNA for the CDR3 is TGCGCCAGCAGCCAAGCGGGAGGGCCTTCTGGGCAGTATTTT. Its protein is CASSQAGGPSGQYF. The genes are TRBV4-1 and TRBJ2-3; the match to TRBD2 covers 8 bases. V lost 1 base, J lost 11 bases, and 8 bases stayed unmatched. Germline CDR1 and CDR2: MGHRA and YSYEKL. CDR3 length: 14 amino acids.